These 19 T cell receptor beta chains originate from one sample sequenced in a study of CD8+CD57+ T cells in acquired aplastic anemia. Researchers used genomic DNA as the template to profile TCR beta VDJ and CDR3. Via MiXCR, TCRdb re-called the reads, giving one row per CDR3 protein. This sample carries about 170,000 distinct CDR3 sequences, approximately 60% of them seen once, and the ten largest clones take roughly 42%. Sequencing was carried out using sorted CD4+, CD8+, or CD8+CD57+ T cells (not recorded which) from PBMCs. These receptors were collected from a human donor in good health.

The chain carries TRBV20-1 and TRBJ2-7; 10 nucleotides match TRBD1. CDR1 is DFQATT, CDR2 SNEGSKA, per germline (reference sequence). The CDR3 consists of 13 residues. V gave up 5 bases and J gave up 4 bases; unmatched junction bases: 5. The CDR3 region has the DNA TGCAGTGCTCGACCGGGACAGGGGTACGAGCAGTACTTC. Amino acid sequence: CSARPGQGYEQYF.

The J gene is TRBJ2-5, the V gene TRBV7-9; D possibly corresponds to TRBD1 (6 bases). There are 14 residues in the CDR3. Germline V gene data show CDR1 as SEHNR and CDR2 as FQNEAQ (reference sequence). Between the trimmed V and J ends, which lost 5 bases and 5 bases, there was a span of 15 bases. In DNA, the CDR3 is TGTGCCAGCAGCCTACCGGTAGGACAGGAGACCCAGTACTTC. It specifies CASSLPVGQETQYF.

The genes are TRBV6-5 and TRBJ2-6; D remains unclear. The CDR3 has 14 amino acids. The V and J ends lost 5 bases and 1 base respectively, with 6 bases between them. Germline V lookup: CDR1 MNHEY, CDR2 SVGAGI. As DNA, the CDR3 is TGTGCCAGCAGTGCACTTTCTGGGGCCAACGTCCTGACTTTC. Its protein product is CASSALSGANVLTF.

This clonotype was seen more than once but under ten times. The chain has TRBV5-4 and TRBJ2-7, with 10 bases lining up with TRBD1. There are 13 residues in the CDR3. The ends lost 4 bases at V and 6 bases at J; junction bases unmatched: 4. Germline V CDR1 and CDR2: SGHNT, YYREEE (reference sequence). CDR3 region: CASSAWTGGEQYF. The CDR3 nucleotides are TGTGCCAGCAGCGCGTGGACAGGGGGCGAGCAGTACTTC. The full variable domain, rest sourced from reference TRBV5-4 and TRBJ2-7, is ETGVTQSPTHLIKTRGQQVTLRCSSQSGHNTVSWYQQALGQGPQFIFQYYREEENGRGNFPPRFSGLQFPNYSSELNVNALELDDSALYLCASSAWTGGEQYFGPGTRLTVT.

In regard to this clonotype: At one end the junction does not follow the germline gene, possibly because of a read error. J is TRBJ2-2 and V is TRBV6-4, with TRBD2 as a possible D gene (5 bases). The length of the CDR3 is 16 residues. The germline gives CDR1 MRHNA, CDR2 SNTAGT. The CDR3 nucleotides read TGTGCCATCAGTGGAGCGGCTGTCGCGAACACCGGGGAGCTGTTTTTT. The encoded protein is CAISGAAVANTGELFF.

V gene TRBV6-1 combines with J gene TRBJ2-7; no definite D call. Trimming shortened V by 0 bases and J by 1 base, and 10 bases separated the two germline ends. In germline, CDR1 is MNHNS, CDR2 SASEGT. The CDR3 has 15 residues. Here the CDR3 DNA reads TGTGCCAGCAGTGAAGCGCAATCGCGGTCCTACGAGCAGTACTTC. It encodes CASSEAQSRSYEQYF.

The chain employs TRBV24-1 and TRBJ2-3; the match to TRBD2 covers 12 bases. From germline, CDR1 is KGHDR and CDR2 SFDVKD. This CDR3 comprises 15 residues. V trimming: 9 bases; J trimming: 5 bases; junction bases outside the gene matches: 8. The CDR3 is CATRHGLAGIDTQYF. CDR3 in DNA: TGTGCCACCCGACACGGACTAGCGGGAATAGATACGCAGTATTTT.

This clonotype was counted a few times. This chain links TRBV10-1 with TRBJ1-6; the D is unclear. Trimming took off 3 bases at V and 4 bases at J, with 10 bases between the two ends. CDR1 WNHNN and CDR2 SYGVQD come from the germline V gene (reference sequence). This CDR3 contains 15 residues. Here the CDR3 reads CASSDMVLYNSPLHF. CDR3 DNA: TGCGCCAGCAGTGATATGGTCTTATATAATTCACCCCTCCACTTT.

The chain uses TRBV25-1 and TRBJ1-6; no reliable D call. Germline loops: CDR1 MGHDK, CDR2 SYGVNS. The CDR3 runs 16 residues. V was cut by 2 bases and J by 6 bases, with 14 bases left in between. The CDR3 nucleotides are TGTGCCAGCAGTGAAAGTAGGGCCAGAGCTAATTCACCCCTCCACTTT. The encoded protein is CASSESRARANSPLHF.

This sequence joins TRBV24-1 and TRBJ2-2; the D is unclear. CDR1 and CDR2 from the germline V gene are KGHDR and SFDVKD. This CDR3 has 14 residues. Trimming pared 0 bases from V and 5 bases from J, leaving 6 bases between. The chain's CDR3 is CATSDLAVTGELFF. The CDR3 DNA sequence: TGTGCCACCAGTGATTTGGCCGTAACCGGGGAGCTGTTTTTT.

This chain joins TRBV20-1 and TRBJ2-1; D is undetermined. The germline V and J ends were trimmed by 2 bases and 11 bases, with 7 bases remaining between them. CDR1 is DFQATT, CDR2 SNEGSKA, per germline (reference sequence). The CDR3 is 10 amino acids. The CDR3 DNA reads TGCAGTGCTAGATTGGGTCAGCAGTTCTTC. Translating gives CSARLGQQFF.

Many counts were recorded for this clonotype. The chain uses TRBV5-1 and TRBJ1-5; 10 positions agree with TRBD1. The germline CDR1 and CDR2 sequences are SGHRS and YFSETQ. Trimming at V came to 4 bases and at J to 8 bases, leaving 12 bases not matched to a gene. The CDR3 is 16 residues long. The CDR3 is CASSITGTGAGEPQHF. The CDR3 DNA reads TGCGCCAGCAGCATTACCGGGACAGGGGCAGGTGAGCCCCAGCATTTT.

V gene TRBV20-1 combines with J gene TRBJ1-6; D not certain. The CDR3 runs to 16 residues. Per the germline V gene, CDR1 is DFQATT and CDR2 is SNEGSKA (reference sequence). Trimming stripped 7 bases from V and 7 bases from J, with 23 bases between. The CDR3 loop is CSVSRQWDSVNSPLHF. CDR3 nucleotides: TGCAGTGTCAGTCGTCAGTGGGATTCTGTAAATTCACCCCTCCACTTT.

The rearrangement links TRBV4-1 to TRBJ2-1; D is perhaps TRBD2 (5 bases). V shed 0 bases and J shed 1 base, with 10 bases lying between them. Germline V gene lookup returns CDR1 MGHRA and CDR2 YSYEKL. CDR3 length: 16 amino acids. CDR3 amino acids: CASSQDHSVSYNEQFF. The CDR3 coding sequence is TGCGCCAGCAGCCAAGATCATAGCGTTTCCTACAATGAGCAGTTCTTC.

This chain connects TRBV20-1 to TRBJ2-3; 9 nucleotides line up with TRBD2. J lost 5 bases, V lost 5 bases, and 8 bases had no gene match. The germline CDR1 and CDR2 sequences are DFQATT and SNEGSKA (reference sequence). The CDR3 totals 14 residues. The CDR3 protein is CSAYSGRGKDTQYF. DNA of the CDR3: TGCAGTGCTTATAGCGGGAGAGGGAAAGATACGCAGTATTTT.

The gene calls are TRBV10-3 and TRBJ2-6; TRBD1 aligns across 9 bases. This CDR3 comprises 17 residues. Germline lookup yields CDR1 ENHRY and CDR2 SYGVKD. Trimming removed 3 bases from V and 6 bases from J; junction bases left unmatched: 9. CDR3 region: CAISESIQGAQANVLTF. DNA of the CDR3: TGTGCCATCAGTGAATCGATACAGGGGGCTCAGGCCAACGTCCTGACTTTC.

The count of this clonotype is one. The chain carries TRBV27 and TRBJ2-1, with D tentatively TRBD1 (6 bases). Germline loops: CDR1 MNHEY, CDR2 SMNVEV (reference sequence). The CDR3 totals 15 residues. V lost 8 bases to trimming and J lost 7 bases, with 21 bases between them. The CDR3 DNA reads as TGTGCCAGCCGATCCGGGACATCATTTGAAAATGAGCAGTTCTTC. Protein product: CASRSGTSFENEQFF.

The V gene is TRBV24-1, the J gene TRBJ1-1; D ambiguous. The CDR3 totals 13 residues. The germline V gene has CDR1 KGHDR and CDR2 SFDVKD. Between the trimmed V and J ends, which lost 3 bases and 11 bases, there was a span of 15 bases. The CDR3 nucleotides read TGTGCCACCAGTGATGATATGGGGATGAGGGCTTTCTTT. Amino acids: CATSDDMGMRAFF.

The V and J genes are TRBV25-1 and TRBJ2-1; 11 bases align to TRBD1. The trim removed 1 base at V and 7 bases at J, leaving 15 bases unmatched. The length of the CDR3 is 19 residues. The germline CDR1 and CDR2 sequences are MGHDK and SYGVNS. CDR3 region: CASSEFGQGATWLRNEQFF. The CDR3 bases are TGTGCCAGCAGTGAATTTGGACAGGGGGCGACGTGGTTAAGGAATGAGCAGTTCTTC.